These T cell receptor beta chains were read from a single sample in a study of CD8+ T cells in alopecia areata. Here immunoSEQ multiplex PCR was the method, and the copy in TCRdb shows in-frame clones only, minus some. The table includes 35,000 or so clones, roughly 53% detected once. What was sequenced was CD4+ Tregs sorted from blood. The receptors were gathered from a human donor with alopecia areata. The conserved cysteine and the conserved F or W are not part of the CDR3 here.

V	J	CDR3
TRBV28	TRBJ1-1	ASSYRGLAEAF
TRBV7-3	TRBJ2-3	ASSATPTDTQY
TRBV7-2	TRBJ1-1	ASRTQLLNTEAF
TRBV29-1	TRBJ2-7	SVSKGGTLIGEQY
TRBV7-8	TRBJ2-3	ASSFVILAGNTDTQY
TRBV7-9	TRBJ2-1	ASSPRTIRRDEQF
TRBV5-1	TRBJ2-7	ASSLYGLAGAYEQY
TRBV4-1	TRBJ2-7	ASSRRTVFSYEQY
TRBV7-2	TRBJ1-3	ASSLMGFGNTIY
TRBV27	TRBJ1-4	ASSFIGAGNEKLF
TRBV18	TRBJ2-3	ASSPWGRSTDTQY
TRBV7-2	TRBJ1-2	ASSLGLGEGTIYGYT
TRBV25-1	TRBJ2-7	ASSEYRGANEQY
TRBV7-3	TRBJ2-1	ASSLLLAGEQF
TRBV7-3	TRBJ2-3	ASSLRQNEGDTQY
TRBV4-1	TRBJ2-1	ASSRALAGVYNEQF
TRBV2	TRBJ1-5	ASTRTENQPQH
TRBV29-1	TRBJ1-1	SVDGQRDMNTEAF
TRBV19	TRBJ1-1	ASSIQTRREMNTEAF
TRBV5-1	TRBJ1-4	ASSPAGKSNEKLF
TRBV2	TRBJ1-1	ASSAGRTGITEAF
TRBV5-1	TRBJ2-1	ASSFGQGSYNEQF
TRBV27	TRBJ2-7	ASRPSGGGIYEQY
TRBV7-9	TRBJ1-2	ASSLAINYGYT
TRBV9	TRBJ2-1	ASSPNPGTFYNEQF
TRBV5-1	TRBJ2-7	ASSQDRDLSYEQY
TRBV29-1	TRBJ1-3	SAGMGNTIY
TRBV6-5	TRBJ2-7	AIRDRFTYEQY
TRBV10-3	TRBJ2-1	AISPDNEQF
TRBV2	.	ASRTRVSGEQY
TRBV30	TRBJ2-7	AWSVGTSGRAQY
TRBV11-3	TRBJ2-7	ASRIGTAWEQY
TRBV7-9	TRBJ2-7	ASTLRDKPPYEQY
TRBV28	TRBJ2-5	ASEPQGGETQY
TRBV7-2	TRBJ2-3	ASSFPRSTQY
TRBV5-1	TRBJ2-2	ASSLDRNTGELF
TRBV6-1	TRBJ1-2	ASARSGLSYGYT
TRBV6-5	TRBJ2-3	ASSYSIASTDTQY
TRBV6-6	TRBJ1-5	ASSLGAFSNQPQH
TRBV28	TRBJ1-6	ASSFRGSSPLH
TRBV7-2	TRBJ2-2	ASNRGQGGTGELF
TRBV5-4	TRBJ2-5	ASSRPSPIRGQQETQY
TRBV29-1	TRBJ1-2	SVGEYGYT
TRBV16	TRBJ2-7	ASSLLGGGRHEQY
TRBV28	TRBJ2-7	ASQISGRSYEQY
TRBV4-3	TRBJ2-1	ASSPLAGGPYNEQF